The rows below give T cell receptor beta chains drawn from one sample of a study of blood T cell repertoires in COVID-19. The repertoire was sequenced with immunoSEQ multiplex PCR; TCRdb's copy has only in-frame clones and lacks some. The sample includes 75,000 to 100,000 clones, around 82% seen only once; the top ten take less than 9%. Input material: peripheral blood. These receptors all come from a middle-aged man with active or convalescent COVID-19. Both conserved end residues are part of each CDR3. The order of the fields is D gene, clone size, V gene, J gene, CDR3 protein, CDR3 DNA. The D gene is left open where the match is weak. Clone sizes are given selectively: once, few, many, or a class where the clone is expanded.

d_call: .; clone_size: .; v_call: TRBV6-5; j_call: TRBJ2-2; cdr3_aa: CASSYNARGAGELFF; cdr3_nt: TGTGCCAGCAGTTATAATGCCAGGGGGGCCGGGGAGCTGTTTTTT
d_call: TRBD1; clone_size: .; v_call: TRBV18; j_call: TRBJ2-7; cdr3_aa: CASSKTGQGCAYEQYF; cdr3_nt: TGTGCCAGCTCAAAAACCGGACAGGGGTGTGCCTACGAGCAGTACTTC
d_call: .; clone_size: .; v_call: TRBV6-5; j_call: TRBJ2-3; cdr3_aa: CASTIRHTSTDTQYF; cdr3_nt: TGTGCCAGCACCATAAGACACACTAGCACAGATACGCAGTATTTT
d_call: .; clone_size: many; v_call: TRBV5-1; j_call: TRBJ2-7; cdr3_aa: CASSLVGLSEQYF; cdr3_nt: TGCGCCAGCAGCTTGGTTGGCCTTTCGGAGCAGTACTTC
d_call: .; clone_size: .; v_call: TRBV12-3/TRBV12-4; j_call: TRBJ1-4; cdr3_aa: CASSSNEKLFF; cdr3_nt: TGTGCCAGCAGCAGTAATGAAAAACTGTTTTTT
d_call: .; clone_size: .; v_call: TRBV27; j_call: TRBJ2-1; cdr3_aa: CASSTRLVNEQFF; cdr3_nt: TGTGCCAGCAGTACAAGACTAGTCAATGAGCAGTTCTTC
d_call: TRBD2; clone_size: few; v_call: TRBV2; j_call: TRBJ2-3; cdr3_aa: CATTAGLAGGWGTDTQYF; cdr3_nt: TGTGCCACCACCGCAGGACTAGCGGGGGGGTGGGGCACAGATACGCAGTATTTT
d_call: .; clone_size: .; v_call: TRBV28; j_call: TRBJ1-2; cdr3_aa: CASSPPGNYGYTF; cdr3_nt: TGTGCCAGCAGTCCGCCCGGGAACTATGGCTACACCTTC
d_call: .; clone_size: once; v_call: TRBV2; j_call: TRBJ1-2; cdr3_aa: CASSELADYGYTF; cdr3_nt: TGTGCCAGCAGTGAATTGGCTGACTATGGCTACACCTTC
d_call: .; clone_size: .; v_call: TRBV5-8; j_call: TRBJ2-2; cdr3_aa: CASSLGANTGELFF; cdr3_nt: TGTGCCAGCAGCCTAGGGGCGAACACCGGGGAGCTGTTTTTT
d_call: .; clone_size: few; v_call: TRBV28; j_call: TRBJ1-1; cdr3_aa: CASRLGAYPEAFF; cdr3_nt: TGTGCCAGCAGGCTTGGTGCGTATCCTGAAGCTTTCTTT
d_call: .; clone_size: once; v_call: TRBV7-9; j_call: TRBJ2-1; cdr3_aa: CASSYEDRYNEQFF; cdr3_nt: TGTGCCAGCAGCTACGAAGACAGATACAATGAGCAGTTCTTC
d_call: TRBD1; clone_size: .; v_call: TRBV5-1; j_call: TRBJ1-1; cdr3_aa: CASSLLGQTNTEAFF; cdr3_nt: TGCGCCAGCAGCTTGCTGGGACAGACGAACACTGAAGCTTTCTTT
d_call: TRBD2; clone_size: .; v_call: TRBV6-2/TRBV6-3; j_call: TRBJ2-2; cdr3_aa: CASSYPSGGANTGELFF; cdr3_nt: TGTGCCAGCAGTTACCCTAGCGGGGGGGCCAACACCGGGGAGCTGTTTTTT
d_call: .; clone_size: .; v_call: TRBV18; j_call: TRBJ1-1; cdr3_aa: CASSPAGEGTEAFF; cdr3_nt: TGTGCCAGCTCACCGGCCGGGGAGGGGACTGAAGCTTTCTTT
d_call: TRBD1; clone_size: .; v_call: TRBV2; j_call: TRBJ2-2; cdr3_aa: CASSPHRGPGTGELFF; cdr3_nt: TGTGCCAGCAGTCCCCACAGGGGGCCAGGCACCGGGGAGCTGTTTTTT
d_call: TRBD2; clone_size: .; v_call: TRBV5-1; j_call: TRBJ2-1; cdr3_aa: CASSSYGYTGLADYNEQFF; cdr3_nt: TGCGCCAGCAGCTCCTACGGATACACGGGACTAGCGGATTACAATGAGCAGTTCTTC
d_call: .; clone_size: few; v_call: TRBV19; j_call: TRBJ1-1; cdr3_aa: CASSMAREGVGAFF; cdr3_nt: TGTGCCAGTAGTATGGCCAGGGAGGGGGTCGGAGCTTTCTTT
d_call: TRBD2; clone_size: .; v_call: TRBV2; j_call: TRBJ2-1; cdr3_aa: CASSDPGLAVGSYNEQFF; cdr3_nt: TGTGCCAGCAGTGACCCGGGACTAGCGGTCGGCTCCTACAATGAGCAGTTCTTC
d_call: .; clone_size: .; v_call: TRBV19; j_call: TRBJ1-2; cdr3_aa: CASRGVGLDYGYTF; cdr3_nt: TGTGCCAGTAGAGGGGTGGGCCTCGACTATGGCTACACCTTC